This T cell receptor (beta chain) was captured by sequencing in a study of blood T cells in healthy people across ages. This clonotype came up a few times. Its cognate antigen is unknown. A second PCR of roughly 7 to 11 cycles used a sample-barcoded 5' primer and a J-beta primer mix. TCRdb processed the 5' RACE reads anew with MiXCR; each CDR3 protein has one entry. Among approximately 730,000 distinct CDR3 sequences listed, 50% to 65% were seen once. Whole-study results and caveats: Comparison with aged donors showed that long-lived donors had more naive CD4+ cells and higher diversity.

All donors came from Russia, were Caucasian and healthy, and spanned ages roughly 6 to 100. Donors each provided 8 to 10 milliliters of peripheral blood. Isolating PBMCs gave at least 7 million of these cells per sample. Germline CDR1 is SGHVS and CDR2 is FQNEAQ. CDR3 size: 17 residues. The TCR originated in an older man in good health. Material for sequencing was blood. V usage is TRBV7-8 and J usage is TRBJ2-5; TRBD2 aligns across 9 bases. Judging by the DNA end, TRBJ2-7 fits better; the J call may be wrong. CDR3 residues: CASSLEGASGDHYEQYF. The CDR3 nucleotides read TGTGCCAGCAGCTTAGAAGGCGCTAGCGGGGACCACTACGAGCAGTACTTC.